The next 10 T cell receptor beta chains were all read from a single sample in a study of Ad26.COV2.S vaccination and SARS-CoV-2 variants. The sample's treatment: around 19 received Ad26.COV2.S at low or high dose, single or two shots; five or six received placebo; per-sample allocation not given. Each sample was drawn 63 days after the first injection (of vaccine or placebo). Clones were sequenced by immunoSEQ multiplex PCR, and TCRdb holds only the in-frame ones, with some missing. The profile shows around 450,000 clones, 89% of them singletons. Source: peripheral blood, taken in a trial of Ad26.COV2.S vaccine versus placebo. The receptors derive from a person aged 18 to 65 who received the Ad26.COV2.S COVID-19 vaccine or a placebo.

The chain employs TRBV5-4 and TRBJ1-5, with D unclear. The germline V gene encodes CDR1 SGHNT and CDR2 YYREEE (reference sequence). V lost 0 bases to trimming and J lost 0 bases, with 7 bases between them. This CDR3 is built from 15 residues. The CDR3 protein is CASSLGGNSNQPQHF. The CDR3 DNA reads TGTGCCAGCAGCTTGGGAGGTAATAGCAATCAGCCCCAGCATTTT.

The chain has TRBV24-1 and TRBJ2-1; 7 bases are shared with TRBD2. The CDR3 loop spans 14 amino acids. Per germline, CDR1 KGHDR and CDR2 SFDVKD. The V segment lost 6 bases and the J segment 5 bases; nucleotides outside the gene matches: 6. The CDR3 DNA is TGTGCCACCAGTACGGCTAGCGGTGACAATGAGCAGTTCTTC. It yields the protein CATSTASGDNEQFF.

This clone was counted once. The chain joins TRBV21-1 to TRBJ2-2; the table's D call of TRBD1 was not tested on the DNA. TRBV21-1 is a listed pseudogene. The CDR3 loop spans 16 amino acids. Here the CDR3 reads CASSKWKGPNTGELFF. CDR3 sequence (DNA): TGTGCCAGCAGCAAGTGGAAGGGGCCGAACACCGGGGAGCTGTTTTTT.

The gene calls are TRBV5-1 and TRBJ2-1; the match to TRBD2 covers 7 bases. From germline, CDR1 is SGHRS and CDR2 YFSETQ. This CDR3 has 17 amino acids. The J segment lost 0 bases and the V segment lost 6 bases, leaving 12 bases of the junction unmatched. This CDR3 reads CASNPILAEGSYNEQFF. In DNA form, the CDR3 reads TGCGCCAGCAACCCGATCCTAGCGGAGGGCTCCTACAATGAGCAGTTCTTC.

V gene TRBV4-3 combines with J gene TRBJ1-4, with D hard to call. The CDR3 has 18 amino acids. Trimming cost V 1 base and J 0 bases, with 15 bases left between them. Germline assignment: CDR1 LGHNA and CDR2 YSLEER. The CDR3 DNA reads TGCGCCAGCAGCCAAGCGTGGACGGGAGATGCAACTAATGAAAAACTGTTTTTT. Translated, it gives CASSQAWTGDATNEKLFF.

V is TRBV19 and J is TRBJ2-5; TRBD1 agrees at 8 bases. Losses at the gene ends were 4 bases for V and 5 bases for J; bases not matched to a gene: 6. This CDR3 spans 14 amino acids. Germline V gene sequence: CDR1 LNHDA, CDR2 SQIVND (reference sequence). The CDR3 region is CASSKTGESETQYF. The CDR3 coding sequence is TGTGCCAGTAGTAAGACAGGGGAATCGGAGACCCAGTACTTC.

Comment on this clone: The junction differs from germline at one of its ends, possibly a read error. CDR3 region: CASSLGTSGNYEQFF. CDR3 DNA sequence: TGTGCTAGCAGCTTAGGGACTAGCGGGAATTATGAGCAGTTCTTC. The chain employs TRBV7-7 and TRBJ2-1; 13 bases align to TRBD2. This CDR3 is 15 amino acids long. The germline V gene encodes CDR1 SSHAT and CDR2 FNYEAQ (reference sequence).

This clone showed up just once. V usage is TRBV9 and J usage is TRBJ2-3; possible D gene TRBD2, 6 bases. CDR3 length: 13 residues. Germline CDR1 is SGDLS and CDR2 is YYNGEE. Trimming cost V 5 bases and J 0 bases, with 7 bases left between them. CDR3 DNA: TGTGCCAGCAGGGCGGGGAGCACAGATACGCAGTATTTT. The encoded protein is CASRAGSTDTQYF. Filled out from reference TRBV9 and TRBJ2-3, the complete variable domain reads DSGVTQTPKHLITATGQRVTLRCSPRSGDLSVYWYQQSLDQGLQFLIQYYNGEERAKGNILERFSAQQFPDLHSELNLSSLELGDSALYFCASRAGSTDTQYFGPGTRLTVL.

This chain uses TRBV6-4 with TRBJ2-1; 7 bases are shared with TRBD2. With 8 bases clipped from V and 10 bases from J, the junction kept 11 bases outside the gene matches. This CDR3 has 13 amino acids. Germline-derived CDR1 and CDR2 are MRHNA and SNTAGT. CDR3 coding DNA: TGTGCCAGCGGGCTAAGAAGGGGAGGGGAGCAGTTCTTC. It is translated as CASGLRRGGEQFF.

This chain links TRBV4-2 with TRBJ2-4; perhaps TRBD1 as D (5 bases). The V gene lost 0 bases and the J gene lost 3 bases, with 15 bases spanning the gap. This CDR3 has 17 amino acids. CDR1 and CDR2 from the germline V gene are LGHNA and YNFKEQ. CDR3 sequence: CASSQDLSREGKNIQYF. CDR3 coding DNA: TGTGCCAGCAGCCAAGATCTTTCCAGGGAAGGCAAAAACATTCAGTACTTC.